This T cell receptor (beta chain) originates from a study of Graves' ophthalmopathy and Graves' hyperthyroidism. TCR beta CDR3 amplification used RNA transcripts. HTBI-primed first-round RT-PCR preceded second-round multiplex PCR. One entry per CDR3 protein, called by TCRdb with MiXCR from the multiplex PCR reads. The sample yields about 740,000 distinct CDR3 sequences, roughly 40% seen once. J gave up 0 bases and V 6 bases, and 9 bases lay outside the gene matches. Germline-derived CDR1 and CDR2 are MGHDK and SYGVNS. The CDR3 sequence is 17 residues long. The source is an adult man with Graves' ophthalmopathy. Material for sequencing was peripheral blood. The genes are TRBV25-1 and TRBJ1-3; 9 positions agree with TRBD1. The CDR3 DNA follows: TGTGCCAGCAGCCCTGGGACAGGGTCCCCCTCTGGAAACACCATATATTTT. Translating it yields CASSPGTGSPSGNTIYF.